This T cell receptor (beta chain) was found in a study of OX40 agonist ivuxolimab in advanced cancers. Across the study: The treatment was a fully human IgG2 OX40 agonist, ivuxolimab. The dose-escalation cohort was approximately 85% male, with a mean age of about 60 years, ranging about 23 to 90.

Measured with immunoSEQ multiplex PCR; TCRdb has only the in-frame clones, and not every one. This table has 80,000 to 85,000 clones, roughly 84% appearing once. CDR1 and CDR2 (germline): SGHRS, YFSETQ. This CDR3 region has 15 residues. Trimming stripped 1 base from V and 0 bases from J, with 8 bases between. The V call is TRBV5-1, the J call TRBJ1-5; D is unclear. The sequences come from CD4+ or CD8+ T cells sorted from blood, collected in a trial of the OX40 agonist ivuxolimab. This TCR was sampled from an adult with an advanced solid tumor such as melanoma, head and neck, liver or kidney cancer. DNA for the CDR3: TGCGCCAGCAGCTTGCGGGAATATAGCAATCAGCCCCAGCATTTT. Protein: CASSLREYSNQPQHF.